This T cell receptor (beta chain) originates from a study of cytomegalovirus exposure and HLA in healthy donors. The PCR made use of 60 Vbeta and 13 Jbeta primers. TCRdb's table, derived via immunoSEQ multiplex PCR, lists solely in-frame clones and lacks some. The sample shows about 85,000 clones, 80% of them seen only once. The CDR3 covers 15 residues. Germline-derived CDR1 and CDR2 are SGHTS and YDEGEE. The V segment lost 4 bases and the J segment 8 bases; nucleotides outside the gene matches: 11. The chain uses TRBV5-8 and TRBJ2-1, with 8 bases identical to TRBD2. This receptor was identified in a man aged 50 to 59 in good health and CMV-seropositive. The specimen sequenced was PBMCs. CDR3 amino acids: CASSVSGAPWDEQFF. DNA for the CDR3: TGTGCCAGCAGCGTTAGCGGGGCCCCTTGGGATGAGCAGTTCTTC.